This T cell receptor (beta chain) was obtained from a study of CD8 T cells in ankylosing spondylitis. The study, taken as a whole, reports: Past research had described some motif variants in reactive arthritis synovial fluid and blood. About 8 highly homologous variants made up a TCR beta motif that seemed to typify ankylosing spondylitis blood. Disease-linked clones bore a CD8+ phenotype and were relatively rare in peripheral blood. Clones linked to disease were reported to show significant enrichment in matched ankylosing spondylitis synovial fluid.

CDR1 is DFQATT, CDR2 SNEGSKA, per germline (reference sequence). V was clipped by 8 bases and J by 9 bases; unmatched bases: 16. This CDR3 contains 13 residues. Quantitative 5'-RACE was performed with molecular barcodes, and it yielded the TCR beta libraries. TCRdb fed the 5' RACE reads into MiXCR, producing one record per CDR3 protein. The sample contains around 890,000 distinct CDR3 sequences, about 10% of which appear only once. This clonotype was recorded many times. Its antigen is still unknown. Sequenced sample: blood, either unsorted or a sorted T cell fraction (not recorded which). This receptor was identified in a male donor with ankylosing spondylitis. V and J are TRBV20-1 and TRBJ2-7, with 7 bases that match TRBD2. The CDR3 DNA reads TGCAGTACCCCCAGGCGGGAGTCGTACTCGCAGTACTTC. Translated: CSTPRRESYSQYF.